This T cell receptor beta chain comes out of a study of blood T cell repertoires in COVID-19 (dated by TCRdb to the early 2020s). In the study overall: Samples from collaborators originated in the United States, Italy and Spain and spanned both the acute and convalescent phases of COVID-19. Where available, HLA class I and class II types were obtained from metadata supplied by the sample provider rather than from assay-based typing. The samples were drawn from the first 160 participants of the ongoing ImmuneRACE study and from over a thousand subjects provided by 6 global collaborators. The prospective study material was composed of cDNA or gDNA derived from T cells, B-cell-depleted T cells, or PBMCs. A de-identified subject ID, COVID-19 status, age in years and sex were almost always included in the sample metadata. Subjects who had been exposed to COVID-19, were actively infected with it, or had recovered from it provided the deeply sampled blood TCRbeta repertoires that made up the dataset. The repertoires were made available in a free public database intended to serve as a resource for research on the immune response to SARS-CoV-2. What the research found in general, with its limitations: How much clinical and demographic metadata was included differed by source and by participant, and the metadata was provided uncurated.

Of note for this clone: Its antigen target is currently unknown. Base qualities are not recorded, but no much larger clone differs from it by a single base.

Including the terminal cysteine and phenylalanine, the CDR3 comprises 17 residues. Only the CDR3 portion is preserved as DNA: 51 bases, with reading frame beginning at the first base. Trimmed from V: 3 bases; trimmed from J: 7 bases; junction bases lacking a gene match: 13. The germline V gene (reference sequence) supplies CDR1 SEHNR and CDR2 FQNEAQ. The immunoSEQ Assay, a bias-controlled multiplex PCR, was used to amplify TCRbeta CDR3 regions from genomic DNA. Processing in the source paper ran as follows. The number of nucleated cells in each sample was estimated from the amplification of reference gene primers within the assay. Sequence reads were collapsed and filtered to measure the absolute abundance of every unique TCRbeta CDR3 rearrangement. Productive Simpson clonality was computed per sample as the square root of Simpson's diversity index over productive rearrangements. TCRdb carries this immuneACCESS record with in-frame sequences only. Its versions omit some clonotypes, under half of them owing to an unresolved V gene in the studies checked, with the rest unexplained. V, J and clone size reflect that table, while D and trimming were determined from the DNA. A total of about 440,000 clones appear in this sample, approximately 90% of them only once. 4% to 5.5% of the sample is held by the ten biggest clonotypes.

Whole blood was collected in K2EDTA tubes by collaborating institutions according to the institutions' own protocols. Collaborator samples were shipped for TCRbeta analysis as frozen whole blood, isolated PBMCs, or DNA extracted from either sample type. The rearrangement joined TRBV7-9 to TRBJ1-4; the junction holds 8 bases that match TRBD1. Sequencing was carried out using peripheral blood. The TCR sequence derives from a woman in her thirties with acute or convalescent COVID-19. The bases read TGTGCCAGCAGCTTTCAACAACCAGGGGGCGGGCGTGAAAAACTGTTTTTT. Translation gives CASSFQQPGGGREKLFF.